Described below is a single TCR beta chain sequence and its context. Other DNA sequences in this sample translate to the same CDR3. Repertoires were generated with immunoSEQ multiplex PCR, while TCRdb's copy carries only in-frame clones and drops some. The sample includes 75,000 to 100,000 clones, roughly 89% of them seen just once. This sample is drawn from a study of T cell changes during pregnancy in multiple sclerosis. The germline CDR1 and CDR2 sequences are SGDLS and YYNGEE. Trimming at V came to 2 bases and at J to 4 bases, leaving 1 base not matched to a gene. The CDR3 runs to 15 residues. This sample comprised peripheral blood, obtained after pregnancy. J is TRBJ2-1 and V is TRBV9; 12 bases fit TRBD2. The TCR sequence derives from a female donor in good health, enrolled as a control in a pregnancy study. In DNA, the CDR3 is TGTGCCAGCAGCGTCGGACTAGCGGGGTACAATGAGCAGTTCTTC. It translates to CASSVGLAGYNEQFF. Complete variable domain (other parts from reference TRBV9 and TRBJ2-1): DSGVTQTPKHLITATGQRVTLRCSPRSGDLSVYWYQQSLDQGLQFLIQYYNGEERAKGNILERFSAQQFPDLHSELNLSSLELGDSALYFCASSVGLAGYNEQFFGPGTRLTVL.